This entry lists 32 T cell receptor beta chains sequenced from one sample in a study of blood T cell repertoires in COVID-19. The repertoire was sequenced with immunoSEQ multiplex PCR; TCRdb's copy has only in-frame clones and lacks some. The sample has under 300,000 clones; approximately 80% are singletons. Specimen: peripheral blood. These receptors came from a man aged 35 to 55 who had recovered from COVID-19.

This CDR3 reads CSVERYLDGGTANYGYTF. The CDR3 coding sequence is TGCAGCGTTGAAAGGTATCTGGACGGAGGAACAGCTAACTATGGCTACACCTTC. This chain links TRBV29-1 with TRBJ1-2; D is uncertain. CDR1 is SQVTM and CDR2 is ANQGSEA in the germline V gene. Trimming cost V 2 bases and J 0 bases, with 22 bases left between them. The CDR3 length is 18 residues.

The rearrangement uses TRBV4-3 and TRBJ2-2; TRBD2 matches at 11 bases. The length of the CDR3 is 20 residues. Germline loops: CDR1 LGHNA, CDR2 YSLEER. The V and J ends lost 0 bases and 2 bases, in that order; junction bases with no gene match: 11. Here the CDR3 DNA reads TGCGCCAGCAGCCAAGATACGCGTGGACTAGCGGGTTACAACACCGGGGAGCTGTTTTTT. It translates to CASSQDTRGLAGYNTGELFF.

The genes are TRBV5-1 and TRBJ1-2; D uncertain. V lost 0 bases, J lost 5 bases, and 14 bases lay in between. Germline CDR1 SGHRS, CDR2 YFSETQ. The CDR3 loop spans 15 amino acids. For the CDR3, the DNA is TGCGCCAGCAGCTTGGTCGGAGGACGGGCTTATGGCTACACCTTC. Amino acid sequence: CASSLVGGRAYGYTF.

This chain uses TRBV19 with TRBJ2-1; 10 bases agree with TRBD2. Germline CDR1 reads LNHDA; CDR2 reads SQIVND (reference sequence). V was clipped by 3 bases and J by 3 bases; unmatched bases: 5. The CDR3 sequence is 16 residues long. This CDR3 is CASSISSGRYYNEQFF. The CDR3 DNA reads as TGTGCCAGTAGTATTTCTAGCGGGAGATACTACAATGAGCAGTTCTTC.

J is TRBJ1-2 and V is TRBV25-1; D may be TRBD1 (5 bases). CDR1 is MGHDK, CDR2 SYGVNS, per germline. V lost 4 bases, J lost 2 bases, and 14 bases lay in between. The CDR3 is made up of 15 amino acids. CDR3 DNA sequence: TGTGCCAGCAGTGCACCAGGGTGGACCAACTATGGCTACACCTTC. Its translation: CASSAPGWTNYGYTF.

The gene calls are TRBV5-1 and TRBJ2-7; 10 nucleotides agree with TRBD2. V was pared by 6 bases and J by 4 bases, with 4 bases of the junction left unmatched. The CDR3 is 13 amino acids. CDR1 SGHRS and CDR2 YFSETQ come from the germline V gene. CDR3 amino acids: CASKLAGVYEQYF. CDR3 sequence (DNA): TGCGCCAGCAAGCTAGCGGGAGTTTACGAGCAGTACTTC.

The chain joins TRBV7-2 to TRBJ2-7; D may be TRBD2 (5 bases). The CDR3 is made up of 15 amino acids. Germline V gene lookup returns CDR1 SGHTA and CDR2 FQGNSA. V lost 5 bases and J 2 bases, leaving 16 bases between the germline ends. The CDR3 protein is CASSIISEGPYEQYF. The CDR3 region has the DNA TGTGCCAGCAGCATCATTAGCGAAGGACCCTACGAGCAGTACTTC.

The V gene is TRBV30, the J gene TRBJ2-7; the D is unclear. V shed 7 bases and J shed 0 bases, with 13 bases lying between them. The CDR3 runs 13 residues. Germline-derived CDR1 and CDR2 are GTSNPN and SVGIG (reference sequence). The DNA of the CDR3 is TGTGCCTTTTTCCGGGTTAACTCCTACGAGCAGTACTTC. As protein: CAFFRVNSYEQYF.

This sequence joins TRBV12-3 or TRBV12-4 and TRBJ1-6, with D perhaps matching TRBD1 (6 bases). Trimming shortened V by 6 bases and J by 8 bases, and 11 bases separated the two germline ends. There are 13 residues in the CDR3. CDR3 sequence reads: CASSNEGDSPLHF. The CDR3 coding sequence is TGTGCCAGCAGCAACGAGGGGGATTCACCCCTCCACTTT.

The rearrangement uses TRBV6-2 or TRBV6-3 and TRBJ1-5; no clear D. This CDR3 comprises 15 residues. V dropped 4 bases and J dropped 2 bases, with 12 bases sitting between them. Germline V gene data show CDR1 as MNHEY and CDR2 as SVGEGT. CDR3 DNA sequence: TGTGCCAGCAGTTCTCCGGGAGGTGGCAATCAGCCCCAGCATTTT. Amino acids: CASSSPGGGNQPQHF.

The chain couples TRBV9 to TRBJ2-7; TRBD2 agrees at 9 bases. V lost 0 bases, J lost 0 bases, and 4 bases stayed unmatched. There are 16 residues in the CDR3. CDR1 SGDLS and CDR2 YYNGEE come from the germline V gene. The chain's CDR3 is CASSVGGTSFSYEQYF. The CDR3 coding sequence is TGTGCCAGCAGCGTAGGAGGGACTAGCTTCTCCTACGAGCAGTACTTC. Full variable domain (outside the CDR3, taken from reference TRBV9 and TRBJ2-7): DSGVTQTPKHLITATGQRVTLRCSPRSGDLSVYWYQQSLDQGLQFLIQYYNGEERAKGNILERFSAQQFPDLHSELNLSSLELGDSALYFCASSVGGTSFSYEQYFGPGTRLTVT.

CDR3 sequence reads: CASSQDRGGYEQFF. The CDR3 DNA follows: TGTGCCAGCAGCCAAGATCGCGGGGGGTATGAGCAGTTCTTC. The V gene is TRBV4-2, the J gene TRBJ2-1; 8 bases line up with TRBD2. CDR3 length equals 14 residues. V shed 0 bases, J shed 8 bases, and the junction held 3 bases outside the gene matches. CDR1 is LGHNA and CDR2 is YNFKEQ in the germline V gene.

The chain couples TRBV2 to TRBJ2-5, with 15 bases lining up with TRBD2. From germline, CDR1 is SNHLY and CDR2 FYNNEI. V dropped 8 bases and J dropped 5; count of bases not matched to a gene: 9. The CDR3 has 16 amino acids. The CDR3 loop reads CASSMGLAGGGETQYF. DNA of the CDR3: TGTGCCAGCTCGATGGGACTAGCGGGAGGTGGGGAGACCCAGTACTTC. Based on the CDR3 plus reference TRBV2 and TRBJ2-5, the full variable domain is EPEVTQTPSHQVTQMGQEVILRCVPISNHLYFYWYRQILGQKVEFLVSFYNNEISEKSEIFDDQFSVERPDGSNFTLKIRSTKLEDSAMYFCASSMGLAGGGETQYFGPGTRLLVL.

This chain connects TRBV2 to TRBJ1-1; D not certain. The CDR3 is 12 residues long. With 2 bases removed from V and 5 bases from J, the gap between germline ends came to 6 bases. CDR1 SNHLY and CDR2 FYNNEI come from the germline V gene. The CDR3 region is CASSERGTEAFF. The CDR3, as DNA: TGTGCCAGCAGTGAACGAGGGACTGAAGCTTTCTTT.

This chain connects TRBV9 to TRBJ2-4; 8 bases agree with TRBD2. Germline V gene sequence: CDR1 SGDLS, CDR2 YYNGEE. V trimming: 7 bases; J trimming: 6 bases; junction bases outside the gene matches: 12. This CDR3 comprises 15 residues. CDR3 loop: CASGGSAGDGNIQYF. CDR3 coding DNA: TGTGCCAGCGGAGGGTCAGCGGGAGACGGAAACATTCAGTACTTC.

This clone was seen just once. The chain employs TRBV14 and TRBJ2-1; 9 bases line up with TRBD1. The junction had 0 bases not matched to a gene; V was cut back by 3 bases and J by 6 bases. The germline V gene encodes CDR1 SGHDN and CDR2 FVKESK. The CDR3 loop spans 13 amino acids. CDR3 DNA: TGTGCCAGCAGCCAGGGACAGGGCAATGAGCAGTTCTTC. It yields the protein CASSQGQGNEQFF.

The chain recombines TRBV27 with TRBJ1-2, with 11 bases identical to TRBD1. Per germline, CDR1 MNHEY and CDR2 SMNVEV (reference sequence). V gave up 0 bases and J gave up 7 bases; unmatched junction bases: 7. CDR3 length: 16 residues. CDR3 in DNA: TGTGCCAGCAGTTTATCCGGAAGGACAGGGGGCAGTGGCTACACCTTC. It encodes CASSLSGRTGGSGYTF.

The rearrangement joins TRBV12-3 or TRBV12-4 to TRBJ1-2, with D maybe TRBD1 (5 bases). CDR3 length: 13 residues. V was pared by 4 bases and J by 7 bases, with 13 bases between. The CDR3 DNA sequence: TGTGCCAGCAGTTACGGGACGGGGGTTGGCTACACCTTC. The encoded protein is CASSYGTGVGYTF.

This clone turned up a few times. This chain joins TRBV7-2 and TRBJ2-7, with 7 bases fitting TRBD2. V lost 1 base to trimming and J lost 2 bases; unmatched junction nucleotides: 2. CDR3 length: 14 residues. Germline V gene lookup returns CDR1 SGHTA and CDR2 FQGNSA. CDR3 protein: CASSLDRGAYEQYF. The CDR3 nucleotides are TGTGCCAGCAGCTTAGACCGGGGGGCCTACGAGCAGTACTTC. The whole variable domain, remainder taken from reference TRBV7-2 and TRBJ2-7, is GAGVSQSPSNKVTEKGKDVELRCDPISGHTALYWYRQSLGQGLEFLIYFQGNSAPDKSGLPSDRFSAERTGGSVSTLTIQRTQQEDSAVYLCASSLDRGAYEQYFGPGTRLTVT.

The chain carries TRBV29-1 and TRBJ2-7; perhaps TRBD1 as D (5 bases). V was cut by 4 bases and J by 4 bases, with 11 bases left in between. This CDR3 has 12 amino acids. CDR1 SQVTM and CDR2 ANQGSEA come from the germline V gene. In DNA form, the CDR3 reads TGCAGCGTTGGGACAAGTATATACGAGCAGTACTTC. It codes for CSVGTSIYEQYF.

The chain links TRBV12-3 or TRBV12-4 to TRBJ1-2, with D perhaps TRBD1 (5 bases). The CDR3 spans 12 residues. The V end was cut by 4 bases, the J end by 8 bases, with 11 bases between. CDR3 nucleotides: TGTGCCAGCAGTTCGGGGGATGGAGGCTACACCTTC. This codes for CASSSGDGGYTF.

This chain links TRBV9 with TRBJ1-5; no definite D call. With 7 bases removed from V and 9 bases from J, the gap between germline ends came to 17 bases. CDR3 length: 13 residues. The germline V gene has CDR1 SGDLS and CDR2 YYNGEE. The CDR3 sequence: CASASTPDGPQHF. In DNA form, the CDR3 reads TGTGCCAGCGCCAGTACCCCAGATGGGCCCCAGCATTTT.

V usage is TRBV3-1 (or the pseudogene TRBV3-2) and J usage is TRBJ1-5; D unclear. CDR3 length equals 13 residues. Trimming took off 0 bases at V and 5 bases at J, with 5 bases between the two ends. The germline V gene has CDR1 LGHDT and CDR2 YNNKEL (reference sequence). Here the CDR3 DNA reads TGTGCCAGCAGCCAAGATAATGATCAGCCCCAGCATTTT. Protein: CASSQDNDQPQHF.

This chain joins TRBV6-7 and TRBJ1-2, with TRBD1 matching 9 bases. TRBV6-7 is flagged as an ORF with uncertain function. V lost 8 bases to trimming and J lost 0 bases; unmatched junction nucleotides: 16. The CDR3 loop spans 18 amino acids. The CDR3 DNA is TGTGCCAGCGGGACAGGGCCTACTTTTTTTGCAACTAACTATGGCTACACCTTC. Amino acid sequence: CASGTGPTFFATNYGYTF.

This chain connects TRBV5-1 to TRBJ2-7; a weak D match, TRBD1 (6 bases). Germline V lookup: CDR1 SGHRS, CDR2 YFSETQ. This CDR3 spans 14 amino acids. The germline V and J ends were trimmed by 4 bases and 2 bases, with 13 bases remaining between them. CDR3 coding DNA: TGCGCCAGCAGCGAGGACAGCTTTACCTACGAGCAGTACTTC. Its translation: CASSEDSFTYEQYF.

V gene TRBV3-1 (or the pseudogene TRBV3-2) combines with J gene TRBJ2-3; TRBD1 agrees at 7 bases. J gave up 4 bases and V 4 bases, and 2 bases lay outside the gene matches. This CDR3 has 13 amino acids. CDR1 is LGHDT, CDR2 YNNKEL, per germline (reference sequence). The CDR3 DNA follows: TGTGCCAGCAGCCGAGGGGGCGCAGATACGCAGTATTTT. This codes for CASSRGGADTQYF.

The chain links TRBV5-5 to TRBJ2-7, with a tentative D call TRBD1 (6 bases). Trimming pared 2 bases from V and 2 bases from J, leaving 11 bases between. Germline CDR1 and CDR2: SGHKS and YYEKEE (reference sequence). The CDR3 runs to 14 residues. CDR3 sequence: CASSLARGPYEQYF. The CDR3 DNA reads as TGTGCCAGCAGCTTAGCCAGGGGTCCCTACGAGCAGTACTTC.

The rearrangement uses TRBV6-6 and TRBJ1-1; no firm D call. Trimming left V 0 bases short and J 3 bases short, with 11 bases between. The CDR3 extends over 15 amino acids. CDR1 and CDR2 from the germline V gene are MNHNY and SVGAGI (reference sequence). CDR3 loop: CASSYSINGDTEAFF. In nucleotides, the CDR3 is TGTGCCAGCAGTTACTCGATTAACGGGGACACTGAAGCTTTCTTT.

Turning to this clone: Other nucleotide sequences in the sample specify the same CDR3. The chain uses TRBV5-1 and TRBJ1-4; 9 nucleotides agree with TRBD1. Germline CDR1 SGHRS, CDR2 YFSETQ. This CDR3 comprises 14 residues. Trimming took 2 bases from V and 7 from J; bases not matched to a gene: 3. The CDR3 loop is CASSLQGAGEKLFF. In DNA form, the CDR3 reads TGCGCCAGCAGCTTACAGGGGGCGGGTGAAAAACTGTTTTTT.

V and J are TRBV2 and TRBJ1-5; D perhaps matches TRBD1 (5 bases). This CDR3 has 16 amino acids. The V end was cut by 6 bases, the J end by 0 bases, with 15 bases between. CDR1 is SNHLY and CDR2 is FYNNEI in the germline V gene. The CDR3 region is CASRTDRGYSNQPQHF. The CDR3 nucleotides are TGTGCCAGCAGGACCGACAGAGGATATAGCAATCAGCCCCAGCATTTT.

J is TRBJ1-1 and V is TRBV10-3; D not resolved. Trimming pared 5 bases from V and 1 base from J, leaving 14 bases between. CDR3 size: 15 residues. Germline CDR1 is ENHRY and CDR2 is SYGVKD. The CDR3 nucleotides are TGTGCCATCAGTCGGGCGGGCGGGGAGAACACTGAAGCTTTCTTT. This gives the protein CAISRAGGENTEAFF.

This clone occurred once. This chain joins TRBV6-5 and TRBJ2-1; 7 bases are shared with TRBD2. The length of the CDR3 is 14 residues. Germline-derived CDR1 and CDR2 are MNHEY and SVGAGI. V lost 5 bases, J lost 5 bases, and 6 bases stayed unmatched. The CDR3 spells CASSRRDYDNEQFF. In nucleotides, the CDR3 is TGTGCCAGCAGTCGACGGGACTACGACAATGAGCAGTTCTTC.